This section outlines one TCR beta chain sequence together with its context. Its antigen is unknown. The germline gives CDR1 MNHEY, CDR2 SVGAGI. V gave up 4 bases and J gave up 4 bases; unmatched junction bases: 4. This CDR3 comprises 14 residues. The entirety of the isolated RNA underwent reverse transcription, so expressed TCRB transcripts were sequenced. The repertoire was sequenced with immunoSEQ multiplex PCR; TCRdb's copy has only in-frame clones and lacks some. The table shows hundreds of thousands of clones, with around an eighth occurring only once. These data come from a study of beta chain features in type 1 diabetes. Study background: Cell yields, gender and age were similar in healthy donors and patients. General observations from the study: A moderate, significant TCRB CDR3 shortening appeared in type 1 diabetes across four CD4+ subsets.

One heparinised blood draw, averaging roughly 120 mL, came from each donor. Sorting of CD4+ naive, central memory, regulatory and stem cell-like memory cells was performed via CD45RO/CCR7/CD25/CD127/CD95/CD27. This receptor was identified in a man aged 18-30 years with type 1 diabetes. The rearrangement uses TRBV6-5 and TRBJ2-5; the match to TRBD1 covers 9 bases. What was sequenced was naive CD4+ T cells from blood. For the CDR3, the DNA is TGTGCCAGCAGTTGGGGACAGGGTGGAGAGACCCAGTACTTC. Its translation: CASSWGQGGETQYF.